This T cell receptor beta chain came from a study of T cells in Graves' hyperthyroidism and ophthalmopathy (dated by TCRdb to the late 2010s). Looking at the study overall: Peripheral blood was sampled at the time of initial diagnosis, prior to any treatment. A discovery cohort of about 95 patients, about 40 with Graves' ophthalmopathy and 57 with stable Graves' hyperthyroidism, was used to find distinguishing TCR V-J signatures. An independent validation cohort of under 20 hyperthyroidism patients and 17 patients who later progressed to ophthalmopathy tested prospective prediction of ophthalmopathy. For training and testing, the roughly 100 patients in the discovery cohort were randomly divided in a 7:3 ratio. TCR Vbeta CDR3 sequencing of fewer than 150 peripheral blood samples (fewer than 45 ophthalmopathy, 75 hyperthyroidism and approximately 17 progressor patients) is reported in the paper. In addition, the study compared T-cell repertoires in thyroid tissue and in blood from about 6 Graves' hyperthyroidism patients. After blood sampling, hyperthyroidism patients were treated with methimazole at a starting dose of 30 mg daily, and ophthalmopathy patients were treated with high-dose intravenous methylprednisolone. Overall study outcomes, separate from this receptor: In validation, the model predicted progression to ophthalmopathy a median of approximately 6.3 months before onset, with approximately 70% sensitivity and 72.22% specificity. A model built on a 13 V-J signature distinguished ophthalmopathy from stable hyperthyroidism, reaching around 90% sensitivity and about 81% specificity in cross-validation and 80%/75% in testing. Most expanded thyroid clonotypes (frequency above 0.001) were also detected in blood, a finding suggesting that blood repertoires may reflect thyroid immune responses. Sample size was not statistically predetermined, and investigators were not blinded to group allocation.

The TCR beta CDR3 regions were amplified from the RNA transcripts. The TCR CDR3 was subjected to a first round of RT-PCR using the HTBI primer set and the Qiagen OneStep RT-PCR kit. Libraries were constructed in a second round of multiplex PCR, after which size selection and purification were carried out. Libraries were sequenced paired-end with 100 bp reads on an Illumina HiSeq2000. The original pipeline was this. SOAPnuke was used to process the raw data, with reads discarded if the reads contained adapters or uncalled bases, had a mean Phred below 15, or lacked an exact constant-primer or identifier match. COPE v1.2.5 was used to merge high-quality paired reads, and clonotypes were defined as unique nucleotide sequences. MiTCR v1.1 was used to align the clonotypes against IMGT TRBV, TRBD and TRBJ reference segments. The analysis was restricted to V-J combinations with a frequency above 0.0001, which together covered approximately 99% of the repertoires. A TCS score was defined as the ratio of F50 (clonal expansion) to E x V (chaos), with BLOSUM62-based TCRdist applied between CDR3 peptides within each V-J. Welch's t-statistics and random forest reduced 514 V-J features to some 14, which were used in a naive Bayes classifier (R e1071). TCRdb reprocessing: public reads trimmed at Q25 with fastp, clones called with MiXCR, in-frame beta chains kept. Each CDR3 protein gets just one entry, which takes the most common genes and DNA from the rows behind it. The V and J calls here are based on TCRdb, not the publication. The sample table lists fewer than 250,000 distinct CDR3 sequences, approximately 24% of them with a count of one. The biggest ten clones account for roughly 35% of the sample.

The CDR3 holds 12 amino acids from the cysteine to the phenylalanine. The sequence is cut down to CDR3 DNA, 36 bases in frame from base 1. The germline V gene encodes CDR1 MNHEY and CDR2 SVGEGT. To note about this clonotype: This receptor's antigen is unknown. Relative to the germline gene, one junction end is altered; a read error may explain this.

Moderately to severely active disease, a Clinical Activity Score of at least 3, a NOSPECS grade of at least 4, and a duration under 3 months were present in ophthalmopathy patients. Patients with uncontrolled infections, other autoimmune diseases, pregnancy or lactation were excluded. Diagnoses relied on clinical symptoms, serum thyroxine and TRAb, thyroid ultrasound and orbital computed tomography. Ficoll-Paque density gradient centrifugation was used to isolate PBMCs from around 10 ml of fresh peripheral blood. Total RNA was extracted using Trizol reagent, and RNA quality was assessed on an Agilent 2100 Bioanalyzer.

Sequencing input: blood. This clonotype originated in a woman aged 35 to 49 with Graves' ophthalmopathy. The rearranged segments are TRBV6-2 or TRBV6-3 and TRBJ2-7; no D gene can be assigned with confidence. The bases read TGTGCCAGCACTTACTATACTGCCGAGCAGTGCTTC. This gives the protein CASTYYTAEQCF.